This TCR beta chain was identified during a study of shared T cell receptors in the human thymus. Clones were read by immunoSEQ multiplex PCR, and TCRdb kept only the in-frame ones, dropping some. The sample includes 540,000 or so clones, 78% of them seen just once. Per germline, CDR1 ENHRY and CDR2 SYGVKD. This CDR3 is 14 amino acids long. Germline trimming cut 6 bases from V and 6 bases from J; bases unmatched to any gene: 6. This clone has more than one count but fewer than ten. These data also featured in a second study, about human thymus T cells.

The source of this sequence is a boy under two years old with a congenital heart defect. The specimen sequenced was thymocytes. The chain joins TRBV10-3 to TRBJ2-1, with TRBD1 matching 9 bases. CDR3 nucleotides: TGTGCCATCAGAAGGGGGACAGGGCCCAATGAGCAGTTCTTC. Encoded protein: CAIRRGTGPNEQFF.